The 26 T cell receptor beta chains given below trace back to one sample, sequenced in a study of cytomegalovirus exposure and HLA in healthy donors (TCRdb year 2017). Library creation used the immunoSEQ multiplex PCR assay. The multiplex PCR relied on a mix of 60 forward primers for TCR Vbeta segments and 13 reverse primers for TCR Jbeta segments. The source is immuneACCESS, and TCRdb retained only in-frame sequences with V and J called. Part of the clones is not carried over; for the studies checked, unresolved V genes explain less than half of this, and the remainder is unexplained. Here the sample has 100,000 to 150,000 clones; 75% to 90% occur a single time. About 0.25% of the sample is taken by the ten largest. The sample comprised PBMCs. All receptors derive from a man aged 45-65 years in good health and CMV-seronegative.

In its sample, this clone was seen once. DNA of the CDR3: TGCAGCGTTCGATCAACCGGGGGGACTGAAGCTTTCTTT. Encoded protein: CSVRSTGGTEAFF. The gene calls are TRBV29-1 and TRBJ1-1, with D maybe TRBD1 (5 bases). Germline V lookup: CDR1 SQVTM, CDR2 ANQGSEA. The CDR3 is 13 residues long. Between the trimmed V and J ends, which lost 5 bases and 5 bases, there was a span of 15 bases.

This clone was counted once. The chain recombines TRBV5-6 with TRBJ2-2, with 10 nucleotides matching TRBD1. The germline gives CDR1 SGHDT, CDR2 YYEEEE. CDR3 size: 18 residues. Unmatched junction bases numbered 10, after V lost 4 bases and J lost 1 base. The DNA for the CDR3 is TGTGCCAGCAGCACACTCCTAGGGGACAGGGGGAACACCGGGGAGCTGTTTTTT. Translating gives CASSTLLGDRGNTGELFF.

This clone was seen a few times. This chain uses TRBV28 with TRBJ2-7, with 7 bases identical to TRBD2. CDR1 is MDHEN and CDR2 is SYDVKM in the germline V gene. This CDR3 has 13 residues. The ends lost 5 bases at V and 6 bases at J; junction bases unmatched: 7. CDR3: CASSRAGVGEQYF. The CDR3 DNA sequence: TGTGCCAGCAGTCGGGCGGGAGTGGGCGAGCAGTACTTC. The entire variable domain, with the rest obtained from reference TRBV28 and TRBJ2-7, is as follows: DVKVTQSSRYLVKRTGEKVFLECVQDMDHENMFWYRQDPGLGLRLIYFSYDVKMKEKGDIPEGYSVSREKKERFSLILESASTNQTSMYLCASSRAGVGEQYFGPGTRLTVT.

The V and J genes are TRBV7-3 and TRBJ2-1; possibly TRBD2 for D (5 bases). This CDR3 region has 12 residues. The V gene lost 5 bases and the J gene lost 4 bases, with 6 bases spanning the gap. Germline lookup yields CDR1 SGHTA and CDR2 FQGTGA. The CDR3 loop is CASSRTYNEQFF. CDR3 nucleotide sequence: TGTGCCAGCAGCCGGACTTACAATGAGCAGTTCTTC. The full variable domain, with the rest looked up from reference TRBV7-3 and TRBJ2-1, is GAGVSQTPSNKVTEKGKYVELRCDPISGHTALYWYRQSLGQGPEFLIYFQGTGAADDSGLPNDRFFAVRPEGSVSTLKIQRTERGDSAVYLCASSRTYNEQFFGPGTRLTVL.

This chain uses TRBV7-9 with TRBJ2-7; D possibly corresponds to TRBD1 (5 bases). The CDR3 runs to 12 residues. Germline CDR1 is SEHNR and CDR2 is FQNEAQ (reference sequence). The V end was cut by 1 base, the J end by 6 bases, with 7 bases between. The CDR3 region has the DNA TGTGCCAGCAGCTTAGTAGGGGCCGAGCAGTACTTC. It yields the protein CASSLVGAEQYF. Full variable domain (rest looked up from reference TRBV7-9 and TRBJ2-7): DTGVSQNPRHKITKRGQNVTFRCDPISEHNRLYWYRQTLGQGPEFLTYFQNEAQLEKSRLLSDRFSAERPKGSFSTLEIQRTEQGDSAMYLCASSLVGAEQYFGPGTRLTVT.

The chain recombines TRBV13 with TRBJ2-5; 7 nucleotides agree with TRBD2. Germline V gene data show CDR1 as PRHDT and CDR2 as FYEKMQ (reference sequence). The trim removed 4 bases at V and 1 base at J, leaving 6 bases unmatched. The CDR3 sequence is 15 residues long. The CDR3 sequence is CASSSLTSLQETQYF. The CDR3 DNA is TGTGCCAGCAGCTCTCTGACTAGCCTCCAAGAGACCCAGTACTTC.

V is TRBV27 and J is TRBJ1-5, with 9 bases identical to TRBD1. Looked up from germline, CDR1 is MNHEY and CDR2 is SMNVEV (reference sequence). The CDR3 spans 14 residues. Trimming at V came to 6 bases and at J to 2 bases, leaving 2 bases not matched to a gene. The chain's CDR3 is CASSWTGGNQPQHF. The CDR3 bases are TGTGCCAGCAGCTGGACAGGGGGCAATCAGCCCCAGCATTTT.

Points on this clone: Different DNA sequences within this sample yield the same CDR3. The chain recombines TRBV30 with TRBJ2-2; a possible D gene is TRBD2 (6 bases). The CDR3 covers 14 residues. Looked up from germline, CDR1 is GTSNPN and CDR2 is SVGIG (reference sequence). The V end was cut by 0 bases, the J end by 2 bases, with 7 bases between. The CDR3 DNA reads as TGTGCCTGGAGTGTGGGACTCAACACCGGGGAGCTGTTTTTT. Its protein is CAWSVGLNTGELFF.

This rearrangement joins TRBV7-2 to TRBJ1-2; 9 nucleotides agree with TRBD1. Looked up from germline, CDR1 is SGHTA and CDR2 is FQGNSA. Losses at the gene ends were 6 bases for V and 7 bases for J; bases not matched to a gene: 12. The CDR3 runs to 15 residues. DNA of the CDR3: TGTGCCAGCAGTTTACCTCGGGGACAGGGAGGTGGCTACACCTTC. Amino acids: CASSLPRGQGGGYTF.

This chain uses TRBV5-4 with TRBJ2-5; TRBD1 might be the D (6 bases). This CDR3 spans 15 amino acids. From germline, CDR1 is SGHNT and CDR2 YYREEE (reference sequence). V lost 0 bases, J lost 5 bases, and 14 bases lay in between. The CDR3 DNA sequence: TGTGCCAGCAGCTTGGACCAGGGGCGAGGGGAGACCCAGTACTTC. It is translated as CASSLDQGRGETQYF.

The gene calls are TRBV5-1 and TRBJ1-2, with 11 bases that match TRBD1. CDR3 length: 16 amino acids. Germline assignment: CDR1 SGHRS and CDR2 YFSETQ. The ends lost 5 bases at V and 8 bases at J; junction bases unmatched: 14. CDR3 sequence: CASRGGQGAASGGYTF. The CDR3 nucleotides read TGCGCCAGCAGGGGTGGACAGGGGGCCGCCTCGGGAGGCTACACCTTC. The variable domain in full, completed from reference TRBV5-1 and TRBJ1-2, reads KAGVTQTPRYLIKTRGQQVTLSCSPISGHRSVSWYQQTPGQGLQFLFEYFSETQRNKGNFPGRFSGRQFSNSRSEMNVSTLELGDSALYLCASRGGQGAASGGYTFGSGTRLTVV.

V gene TRBV4-2 combines with J gene TRBJ1-6, with D possibly TRBD1 on 5 matching bases. CDR3 length: 16 residues. The ends were cut back, 0 bases at V and 10 bases at J, with 16 bases in the middle. Germline V CDR1 and CDR2: LGHNA, YNFKEQ. Written as DNA, the CDR3 is TGTGCCAGCAGCCAAGATGGGCAGGGAGGCCAATCACCCCTCCACTTT. Amino acids: CASSQDGQGGQSPLHF.

V is TRBV7-8 and J is TRBJ1-1; weak D call: TRBD1 (6 bases). The germline V and J ends were trimmed by 6 bases and 4 bases, with 21 bases remaining between them. CDR3 length equals 16 residues. Germline CDR1 reads SGHVS; CDR2 reads FQNEAQ. The CDR3 spells CASRVGGPTRGTEAFF. The CDR3 coding sequence is TGTGCCAGCAGAGTAGGGGGACCCACCCGGGGCACTGAAGCTTTCTTT.

The genes are TRBV12-5 and TRBJ2-7; D may be TRBD2 (6 bases). The CDR3 is made up of 13 amino acids. Trimming pared 5 bases from V and 2 bases from J, leaving 10 bases between. Germline V CDR1 and CDR2: LGHNT, FRNRAP. Here the CDR3 reads CASGMGLAYEQYF. DNA for the CDR3: TGTGCTAGTGGTATGGGACTGGCCTACGAGCAGTACTTC. The full variable domain, completed using reference TRBV12-5 and TRBJ2-7, is DARVTQTPRHKVTEMGQEVTMRCQPILGHNTVFWYRQTMMQGLELLAYFRNRAPLDDSGMPKDRFSAEMPDATLATLKIQPSEPRDSAVYFCASGMGLAYEQYFGPGTRLTVT.

The V and J genes are TRBV30 and TRBJ1-6; TRBD1 matches 7 bases. The CDR3 consists of 15 residues. CDR1 is GTSNPN and CDR2 is SVGIG in the germline V gene (reference sequence). V shed 7 bases, J shed 9 bases, and the junction held 15 bases outside the gene matches. CDR3 nucleotides: TGTGCCTTGAGACAGGGAAAGGTTATGAGTTCACCCCTCCACTTT. This translates into CALRQGKVMSSPLHF.

This clone appeared once. This chain connects TRBV5-1 to TRBJ1-2; 8 bases are a match to TRBD1. The CDR3 is made up of 15 amino acids. The germline gives CDR1 SGHRS, CDR2 YFSETQ. V lost 7 bases and J lost 2; bases outside the gene matches: 10. The CDR3 region is CASGSVDRANYGYTF. CDR3 sequence (DNA): TGCGCCAGCGGATCCGTGGACAGGGCCAACTATGGCTACACCTTC. Supplemented by reference TRBV5-1 and TRBJ1-2, the full variable domain reads KAGVTQTPRYLIKTRGQQVTLSCSPISGHRSVSWYQQTPGQGLQFLFEYFSETQRNKGNFPGRFSGRQFSNSRSEMNVSTLELGDSALYLCASGSVDRANYGYTFGSGTRLTVV.

The chain combines TRBV5-4 with TRBJ2-3; 11 bases agree with TRBD2. V lost 6 bases to trimming and J lost 5 bases; unmatched junction nucleotides: 8. Germline assignment: CDR1 SGHNT and CDR2 YYREEE (reference sequence). CDR3 length: 15 amino acids. The CDR3 here is CASTRGTSGGDTQYF. The CDR3 bases are TGTGCCAGCACCAGAGGGACTAGCGGAGGAGATACGCAGTATTTT.

V gene TRBV5-1 combines with J gene TRBJ2-7, with 9 bases matching TRBD2. V was pared by 2 bases and J by 6 bases, with 9 bases of the junction left unmatched. Germline-derived CDR1 and CDR2 are SGHRS and YFSETQ. This CDR3 has 15 amino acids. CDR3 sequence: CASSFSASGIGEQYF. Written as DNA, the CDR3 is TGCGCCAGCAGCTTCTCAGCTAGCGGGATCGGCGAGCAGTACTTC. The full variable domain, with the rest looked up from reference TRBV5-1 and TRBJ2-7, is KAGVTQTPRYLIKTRGQQVTLSCSPISGHRSVSWYQQTPGQGLQFLFEYFSETQRNKGNFPGRFSGRQFSNSRSEMNVSTLELGDSALYLCASSFSASGIGEQYFGPGTRLTVT.

The chain has TRBV29-1 and TRBJ2-2, with D possibly being TRBD1 (5 bases). Per germline, CDR1 SQVTM and CDR2 ANQGSEA. CDR3 length: 13 residues. V shed 5 bases and J shed 4 bases, with 11 bases lying between them. The CDR3 loop is CSVKAGITGELFF. The CDR3, as DNA: TGCAGCGTTAAAGCAGGGATCACCGGGGAGCTGTTTTTT.

The V gene is TRBV28, the J gene TRBJ1-1, with a weak D call TRBD1 (6 bases). V gave up 2 bases and J gave up 6 bases, with 19 bases separating them. The CDR3 extends over 16 amino acids. Germline CDR1 reads MDHEN; CDR2 reads SYDVKM. The CDR3 region has the DNA TGTGCCAGCAGTTTAACAGGGACCCCATGGTTCGCTGAAGCTTTCTTT. The encoded protein is CASSLTGTPWFAEAFF.

This chain connects TRBV7-2 to TRBJ1-2, with 7 nucleotides matching TRBD1. The CDR3 contains 13 residues. Trimming took 1 base from V and 11 from J; bases not matched to a gene: 7. CDR1 is SGHTA, CDR2 FQGNSA, per germline. CDR3 amino acids: CASSLELTGRYTF. The DNA for the CDR3 is TGTGCCAGCAGCTTAGAGTTGACAGGGAGGTACACCTTC.

The rearrangement uses TRBV10-3 and TRBJ1-1, with a weak D call TRBD1 (6 bases). Germline CDR1 and CDR2: ENHRY and SYGVKD. V was trimmed by 6 bases and J by 1 base, leaving 9 bases between them. The length of the CDR3 is 13 residues. The CDR3 DNA is TGTGCCATCAGCACGGACAGGAACACTGAAGCTTTCTTT. This codes for CAISTDRNTEAFF.

The chain links TRBV7-2 to TRBJ2-1, with 7 bases fitting TRBD2. Trimming removed 1 base from V and 8 bases from J; junction bases left unmatched: 11. Germline lookup yields CDR1 SGHTA and CDR2 FQGNSA. The CDR3 sequence is 16 residues long. CDR3 in amino acids: CASSLEGGSPVYEQFF. The DNA of the CDR3 is TGTGCCAGCAGCTTAGAGGGCGGGAGTCCGGTTTATGAGCAGTTCTTC. Full variable domain (outside the CDR3, taken from reference TRBV7-2 and TRBJ2-1): GAGVSQSPSNKVTEKGKDVELRCDPISGHTALYWYRQSLGQGLEFLIYFQGNSAPDKSGLPSDRFSAERTGGSVSTLTIQRTQQEDSAVYLCASSLEGGSPVYEQFFGPGTRLTVL.

This chain connects TRBV28 to TRBJ1-2, with D uncertain. This CDR3 has 12 residues. The germline CDR1 and CDR2 sequences are MDHEN and SYDVKM. Trimming removed 10 bases from V and 5 bases from J, with 14 bases in between. CDR3: CATGEQEYGYTF. The DNA for the CDR3 is TGTGCCACCGGAGAGCAAGAATATGGCTACACCTTC.

The genes are TRBV7-9 and TRBJ1-1; 10 bases are shared with TRBD1. CDR3 length equals 13 residues. Germline V lookup: CDR1 SEHNR, CDR2 FQNEAQ (reference sequence). V lost 6 bases, J lost 7 bases, and 5 bases stayed unmatched. CDR3 DNA: TGTGCCAGCAGGCCCAGGACAGGGGGTGAAGCTTTCTTT. The encoded protein is CASRPRTGGEAFF.

V is TRBV19 and J is TRBJ2-2; TRBD2 matches at 11 bases. The CDR3 contains 15 residues. The ends lost 3 bases at V and 5 bases at J; junction bases unmatched: 2. The germline V gene has CDR1 LNHDA and CDR2 SQIVND (reference sequence). Here the CDR3 reads CASSISGGETGELFF. The CDR3, as DNA: TGTGCCAGTAGTATTAGCGGGGGGGAAACCGGGGAGCTGTTTTTT.